By its share, the clone carrying this T cell receptor (beta chain) is large. Its antigen remains unidentified. Genes and germline come from the mouse. The read halts 1 residue ahead of the CDR3 end, with the missing end drawn from the germline J gene. Clones were sequenced by immunoSEQ multiplex PCR, and TCRdb holds only the in-frame ones, with some missing. The sample records about 5,000 clones, less than 50% being singletons. This CDR3 comprises 14 residues. Deletions cut 0 bases from V and 0 bases from J, with 6 bases between. Per the germline V gene, CDR1 is NNHNN and CDR2 is SYGAGS (reference sequence). This specimen belongs to a study of tissue T cells after allogeneic stem cell transplantation. Study-wide findings and caveats: TCR repertoires tracked anatomic similarity, regardless of disease or transplant status.

Indicated time point: mouse harvest day 14 after allogeneic transplant. The graft held 10^6 splenic CD5+ T cells and 10^7 T-cell-depleted bone marrow cells. The TCR comes from a female BALB/c mouse given C57BL/6 T cells with graft-versus-host disease after an allogeneic hematopoietic cell transplant. The rearrangement joins TRBV13-2 to TRBJ1-2, with D uncertain. Specimen: gut tissue. The CDR3 region is CASGDAKANSDYTF. CDR3 DNA, as far as it was read: TGTGCCAGCGGTGATGCGAAGGCAAACTCCGACTACACC.